This TCR beta chain was found in a study of vaccination and CD4 T cells after COVID-19. Study in general: As control conditions, cultures were given either a CEFX pool serving as positive control, an HIV-1 Nef pool, or no peptide at all. Findings and limits, study-wide: Median SARS-CoV-2-reactive clonotypes rose from 21 to 38, not significantly.

Cultured CD4+ T cell DNA was sequenced using the Oncomine TCR Beta short-read assay. TCRdb reprocessed the PCR reads with MiXCR, giving one entry per CDR3 protein. The table shows some 20,000 distinct CDR3 sequences, with 45% to 70% occurring only once. Concerning this clonotype itself: As yet, its antigen is unknown.

The CDR3 contains 16 residues. Germline V gene sequence: CDR1 SGHAT, CDR2 FQNNGV. The V segment lost 3 bases and the J segment 7 bases; nucleotides outside the gene matches: 6. The treatment was: approximately 9-day PBMC culture with coronavirus spike peptide pools or control peptides (ViraFEST assay). Sequenced: CD4+ T cells from blood, cultured in vitro. The source is a human donor who had recovered from COVID-19. This chain links TRBV11-2 with TRBJ2-1; 13 bases agree with TRBD2. The CDR3 DNA is TGTGCCAGCAGCTTCACTAGCGGGGGGGCAGGTAATGAGCAGTTCTTC. Protein: CASSFTSGGAGNEQFF.